Below, 2 T cell receptor beta chains from the same sample are listed, as sequenced in a study of blood T cell repertoires in COVID-19. Only in-frame clones appear in the TCRdb table, and some are missing; sequencing was by immunoSEQ multiplex PCR. The table lists hundreds of thousands of clones, roughly nine tenths of them singletons. The sequencing sample was made of peripheral blood. The source is a man in his 60s who had recovered from COVID-19.

The J gene is TRBJ1-1, the V gene TRBV9; 7 nucleotides match TRBD1. The CDR3 runs to 14 residues. CDR1 and CDR2 from the germline V gene are SGDLS and YYNGEE. V lost 2 bases to trimming and J lost 4 bases; unmatched junction nucleotides: 5. This CDR3 is CASSVTGSTTEAFF. For the CDR3, the DNA is TGTGCCAGCAGCGTGACAGGGTCGACCACTGAAGCTTTCTTT.

With regard to this clone: Other DNA sequences in this specimen translate into the identical CDR3. This chain connects TRBV7-2 to TRBJ2-7, with 8 bases identical to TRBD1. The germline gives CDR1 SGHTA, CDR2 FQGNSA. The CDR3 is 13 residues long. V lost 5 bases and J lost 2; bases outside the gene matches: 2. The CDR3 sequence is CASSPDRAYEQYF. The CDR3, as DNA: TGTGCCAGCAGCCCGGACAGGGCCTACGAGCAGTACTTC.